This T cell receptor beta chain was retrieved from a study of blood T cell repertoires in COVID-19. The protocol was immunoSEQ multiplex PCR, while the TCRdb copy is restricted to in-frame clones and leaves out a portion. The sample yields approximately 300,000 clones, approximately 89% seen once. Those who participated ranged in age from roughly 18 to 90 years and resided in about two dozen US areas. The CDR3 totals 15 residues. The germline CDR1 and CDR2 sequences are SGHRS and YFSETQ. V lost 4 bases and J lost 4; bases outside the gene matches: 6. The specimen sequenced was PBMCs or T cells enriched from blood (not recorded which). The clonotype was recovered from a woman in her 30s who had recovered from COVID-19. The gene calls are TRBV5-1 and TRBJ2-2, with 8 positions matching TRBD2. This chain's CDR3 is CASSPQRESTGELFF. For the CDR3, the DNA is TGCGCCAGCAGCCCGCAGCGGGAGAGCACCGGGGAGCTGTTTTTT. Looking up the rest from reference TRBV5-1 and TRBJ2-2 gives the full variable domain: KAGVTQTPRYLIKTRGQQVTLSCSPISGHRSVSWYQQTPGQGLQFLFEYFSETQRNKGNFPGRFSGRQFSNSRSEMNVSTLELGDSALYLCASSPQRESTGELFFGEGSRLTVL.